The clone carrying this TCR beta chain was seen many times. The antigen remains undetermined. The sample originates from a study of T-cell reconstitution after alpha-beta-depleted transplantation in children. During its preparation, the TCRbeta library received unique molecular identifiers. TCRdb used MiXCR to reprocess the PCR reads, holding one entry per CDR3 protein. This sample has about 590,000 distinct CDR3 sequences; around 13% occur once, and the top ten carry over 2%. The study's findings and limits: Among T cells one year after transplant, newly produced cells accounted for most counts and diversity. Surviving recipient T cells and intrathymic progenitors accounted for some patients' high TCRbeta diversity at day 60. There were reportedly several hundred expanded graft clones from which alpha-beta T cells came about two months after transplant.

The input for sequencing was PBMCs, mostly from graft donor cells, taken 360 days after TCRalphabeta/CD19-depleted stem cell transplant. The TCR originated in a male patient younger than 18 who had a stem cell transplant for acute myeloid leukemia, so the T cells may come from the graft donor.

DNA of the CDR3: TGTGCCAGCAGTTTAGGGACTAGCGGGAGCTATGAGCAGTTCTTC. As protein: CASSLGTSGSYEQFF. The V and J genes are TRBV27 and TRBJ2-1; 14 bases match TRBD2. The CDR3 loop spans 15 amino acids. CDR1 is MNHEY, CDR2 SMNVEV, per germline (reference sequence). V lost 2 bases and J lost 8; bases outside the gene matches: 2.